This is a list of T cell receptor beta chains from one sample in a study of blood T cell repertoires in COVID-19. TCRdb's table, derived via immunoSEQ multiplex PCR, lists solely in-frame clones and lacks some. The table has about 10,000 clones, around 78% seen once. The sample consisted of peripheral blood. The receptors shown here come from a human donor in a cohort sampled during active COVID-19. CDR3s include the opening cysteine and the closing phenylalanine or tryptophan. D genes are given only for firm matches. A clone size is listed for some rows: how often the clone was seen (once, few, many), or a class if it is expanded.

once TRBJ2-7 TRBV7-9 TRBD1 CASSSDRGGPIKYF TGTGCCAGCAGTTCGGACAGGGGGGGTCCGATCAAGTACTTC
- TRBJ2-7 TRBV7-9 - CASRQADSEIYEQYF TGTGCCAGCAGACAAGCGGACAGCGAAATCTACGAGCAGTACTTC
- TRBJ1-5 TRBV12-3/TRBV12-4 - CASREGVQPQHF TGTGCCAGCAGGGAGGGTGTTCAGCCCCAGCATTTT
- TRBJ1-2 TRBV12-5 - CASGLVLSHGRRTNYGYTF TGTGCTAGTGGTTTGGTACTTAGTCACGGGCGGAGGACTAACTATGGCTACACCTTC
- TRBJ1-5 TRBV27 TRBD1 CASSWGQGRSQPQHF TGTGCCAGCAGTTGGGGACAGGGACGGAGCCAGCCCCAGCATTTT
- TRBJ2-1 TRBV29-1 - CSVPKVGLGYNEQFF TGCAGCGTCCCAAAGGTGGGGCTGGGATACAATGAGCAGTTCTTC
few TRBJ2-6 TRBV18 TRBD1 CASSPRTGNSGANVLTF TGTGCCAGCTCACCCAGGACAGGGAACTCTGGGGCCAACGTCCTGACTTTC
- TRBJ2-7 TRBV5-1 TRBD1 CASSSRTGSYEQYF TGCGCCAGCAGCTCGAGGACAGGGTCCTACGAGCAGTACTTC
- TRBJ1-5 TRBV7-2 - CASTLRPQGQPQHF TGTGCCAGCACCCTACGGCCACAGGGTCAGCCCCAGCATTTT
- TRBJ2-1 TRBV20-1 TRBD2 CSASEGGGRGGQFF TGCAGTGCTAGTGAAGGCGGGGGGCGGGGCGGGCAGTTCTTC
- TRBJ1-2 TRBV3-1/TRBV3-2 TRBD1 CASSEVTGSGYTF TGTGCCAGCAGCGAAGTGACAGGGAGTGGCTACACCTTC
- TRBJ1-2 TRBV3-1/TRBV3-2 TRBD1 CASAPRGQGGYTF TGTGCCAGCGCTCCTAGGGGGCAGGGTGGCTACACCTTC
once TRBJ1-3 TRBV30 TRBD1 CAWGPTTGYSGNTIYF TGTGCCTGGGGACCAACGACAGGGTACTCTGGAAACACCATATATTTT
- TRBJ2-2 TRBV2 TRBD2 CASTRGDYTGELFF TGTGCCAGTACCCGGGGGGACTACACCGGGGAGCTGTTTTTT
- TRBJ2-2 TRBV2 - CASSVRTNTGELFF TGTGCCAGCAGTGTTAGGACTAATACCGGGGAGCTGTTTTTT
once TRBJ2-2 TRBV6-6 - CASITGQNTGELFF TGTGCCAGCATCACGGGACAGAACACCGGGGAGCTGTTTTTT
- TRBJ2-5 TRBV11-3 TRBD1 CASSPGQGSETQYF TGTGCCAGCAGCCCGGGACAGGGGTCGGAGACCCAGTACTTC
- TRBJ1-4 TRBV30 - CAWSVRAGVNEKLFF TGTGCCTGGAGTGTGAGGGCGGGGGTGAATGAAAAACTGTTTTTT
- TRBJ1-2 TRBV5-8 - CASSETVYGYTF TGTGCCAGCAGCGAGACAGTCTATGGCTACACCTTC
- TRBJ2-7 TRBV20-1 - CSASSGHEQYF TGCAGTGCTAGTTCAGGCCACGAGCAGTACTTC
- TRBJ1-5 TRBV7-8 - CASTLGFGNQPQHF TGTGCCAGCACCTTGGGCTTCGGCAATCAGCCCCAGCATTTT
- TRBJ1-1 TRBV7-9 TRBD1 CASSLDGRGRRTEAFF TGTGCCAGCAGCTTAGATGGCAGGGGGCGTCGGACTGAAGCTTTCTTT
- TRBJ1-4 TRBV11-3 - CASNPNRKQGRVEKLFF TGTGCCAGCAACCCAAACCGCAAACAAGGGAGGGTTGAAAAACTGTTTTTT
- TRBJ1-4 TRBV19 TRBD1 CASSIGQGDGEKLFF TGTGCCAGTAGTATAGGACAGGGTGACGGTGAAAAACTGTTTTTT
- TRBJ1-5 TRBV18 - CASTEGRGYQPQHF TGTGCCAGCACGGAAGGGAGGGGGTATCAGCCCCAGCATTTT
- TRBJ2-5 TRBV7-9 - CASRKGGFQETQYF TGTGCCAGCAGAAAAGGCGGTTTCCAAGAGACCCAGTACTTC
- TRBJ1-5 TRBV5-5 - CASSWSGGGQPQHF TGTGCCAGCAGCTGGTCGGGAGGGGGTCAGCCCCAGCATTTT
once TRBJ2-7 TRBV4-3 - CASSQHRLPHEQYF TGCGCCAGCAGCCAACACAGGCTCCCCCACGAGCAGTACTTC
- TRBJ2-7 TRBV5-1 TRBD1 CASSLGQGRYEQYF TGCGCCAGCAGCTTGGGACAGGGCAGGTACGAGCAGTACTTC
- TRBJ1-6 TRBV6-1 TRBD1 CASSENRGQSPLHF TGTGCCAGCAGTGAAAACAGGGGTCAATCACCCCTCCACTTT
few TRBJ2-5 TRBV28 TRBD1 CASSLAGVGQWETQYF TGTGCCAGCAGTTTAGCCGGGGTGGGACAGTGGGAGACCCAGTACTTC
- TRBJ1-5 TRBV19 - CASRNRDYSNQPQHF TGTGCCAGTAGGAACAGGGATTATAGCAATCAGCCCCAGCATTTT
- TRBJ1-1 TRBV15 TRBD1 CATSRGTGAMNTEAFF TGTGCCACCAGCAGAGGGACAGGGGCCATGAACACTGAAGCTTTCTTT
- TRBJ2-1 TRBV5-1 TRBD2 CASSLVSGGIDNEQFF TGCGCCAGCAGCTTGGTTAGCGGGGGTATCGACAATGAGCAGTTCTTC
once TRBJ1-6 TRBV5-1 - CASPKGHRNSPLHF TGCGCCAGTCCAAAAGGACACCGGAATTCACCCCTCCACTTT
- TRBJ1-3 TRBV10-3 - CAIGQGRASGNTIYF TGTGCCATCGGACAAGGACGGGCATCTGGAAACACCATATATTTT
- TRBJ1-5 TRBV5-5 TRBD1 CASSPAGGGHQPQHF TGTGCCAGCAGCCCGGCAGGGGGCGGTCATCAGCCCCAGCATTTT
- TRBJ1-2 TRBV5-8 TRBD1 CASSLSLRDRGRGYGYTF TGTGCCAGCAGCTTGTCCCTACGGGACAGGGGGCGCGGCTATGGCTACACCTTC
- TRBJ2-3 TRBV5-1 TRBD1 CASSLTGGPPDTQYF TGCGCCAGCAGCTTGACAGGGGGTCCCCCAGATACGCAGTATTTT
- TRBJ1-2 TRBV27 - CASSSLAGDRPRGYTF TGTGCCAGCAGTTCCCTTGCAGGGGACCGACCGAGGGGCTACACCTTC
- TRBJ1-5 TRBV6-5 TRBD1 CASRDSRHQPQHF TGTGCCAGCCGGGACAGCCGCCATCAGCCCCAGCATTTT
- TRBJ2-7 TRBV6-5 TRBD1 CASAYGDRGYEQYF TGTGCCAGCGCCTATGGGGACAGGGGATACGAGCAGTACTTC
- TRBJ2-5 TRBV30 TRBD1 CAWDRGQETQYF TGTGCCTGGGACAGGGGCCAAGAGACCCAGTACTTC
once TRBJ1-5 TRBV9 - CASSVGPGSNQPQHF TGTGCCAGCAGCGTAGGTCCGGGTTCGAATCAGCCCCAGCATTTT
- TRBJ2-7 TRBV19 - CASSAMTGVGEQYF TGTGCCAGTAGTGCCATGACCGGGGTAGGTGAGCAGTACTTC